These 25 T cell receptor beta chains were all obtained from the same sample, sequenced in a study of blood T cell repertoires in COVID-19. The table came from immunoSEQ multiplex PCR; TCRdb's copy has only in-frame clones and leaves some out. The sample yields over 110,000 clones, approximately 88% seen once. The sequenced material came from peripheral blood. Source of these receptors: a human donor in a cohort sampled during active COVID-19.

This chain uses TRBV6-5 with TRBJ1-1; D remains unclear. Germline V gives CDR1 MNHEY, CDR2 SVGAGI. V was cut by 2 bases and J by 5 bases, with 18 bases left in between. The CDR3 is 16 residues long. The CDR3 here is CASSYANGREETEAFF. In DNA form, the CDR3 reads TGTGCCAGCAGTTACGCAAACGGACGGGAGGAAACTGAAGCTTTCTTT.

The chain has TRBV19 and TRBJ1-4, with TRBD1 matching 9 bases. The length of the CDR3 is 16 residues. Looked up from germline, CDR1 is LNHDA and CDR2 is SQIVND (reference sequence). The junction had 10 bases not matched to a gene; V was cut back by 6 bases and J by 5 bases. The CDR3 coding sequence is TGTGCCAGTAGCAGCTCCGTTGGACAGGGGAATGAAAAACTGTTTTTT. As protein: CASSSSVGQGNEKLFF.

The chain links TRBV29-1 to TRBJ1-2; maybe TRBD1 (5 bases). This CDR3 spans 12 amino acids. Germline V gene sequence: CDR1 SQVTM, CDR2 ANQGSEA. The V end was cut by 6 bases, the J end by 8 bases, with 16 bases between. CDR3 DNA: TGCAGCGTCGGTGACAGTGCTATAGGCTACACCTTC. This translates into CSVGDSAIGYTF.

The rearrangement uses TRBV5-4 and TRBJ2-7, with 7 bases fitting TRBD1. V trimming: 0 bases; J trimming: 3 bases; junction bases outside the gene matches: 9. The germline gives CDR1 SGHNT, CDR2 YYREEE (reference sequence). The CDR3 is 16 amino acids. For the CDR3, the DNA is TGTGCCAGCAGCTTGGGCCCCGGGACAGCTAACTACGAGCAGTACTTC. Protein product: CASSLGPGTANYEQYF.

V and J are TRBV7-8 and TRBJ1-1, with D maybe TRBD1 (5 bases). V was shortened by 1 base and J by 4 bases, with 13 bases between the two germline ends. Looked up from germline, CDR1 is SGHVS and CDR2 is FQNEAQ. The CDR3 runs 15 residues. Here the CDR3 reads CASSLGRAVTTEAFF. The CDR3 nucleotides are TGTGCCAGCAGCTTAGGCAGGGCGGTGACCACTGAAGCTTTCTTT.

V gene TRBV3-1 (or the pseudogene TRBV3-2) combines with J gene TRBJ2-5, with D unclear. V lost 0 bases and J 5 bases, leaving 16 bases between the germline ends. The CDR3 spans 16 residues. Germline V lookup: CDR1 LGHDT, CDR2 YNNKEL (reference sequence). In nucleotides, the CDR3 is TGTGCCAGCAGCCAAGAAGTGCGTAACTCAGCGGAGACCCAGTACTTC. Amino acids: CASSQEVRNSAETQYF.

The chain is built from TRBV3-1 (or the pseudogene TRBV3-2) and TRBJ2-7; no firm D call. The CDR3 sequence is 13 residues long. With 1 base removed from V and 1 base from J, the gap between germline ends came to 5 bases. Germline lookup yields CDR1 LGHDT and CDR2 YNNKEL (reference sequence). The CDR3 DNA is TGTGCCAGCAGCCAAGCCAGATCCTACGAGCAGTACTTC. This gives the protein CASSQARSYEQYF.

The chain employs TRBV7-9 and TRBJ2-7; 7 bases line up with TRBD1. This CDR3 region has 18 residues. Germline V CDR1 and CDR2: SEHNR, FQNEAQ (reference sequence). The J segment lost 4 bases and the V segment lost 4 bases, leaving 19 bases of the junction unmatched. The CDR3 DNA is TGTGCCAGCAGCTCGGGCAGACGACAGGGAAAGGCCTCTTACGAGCAGTACTTC. Its translation is CASSSGRRQGKASYEQYF.

This chain links TRBV28 with TRBJ2-3; 8 nucleotides match TRBD1. Germline-derived CDR1 and CDR2 are MDHEN and SYDVKM. The CDR3 has 14 amino acids. V trimming: 5 bases; J trimming: 2 bases; junction bases outside the gene matches: 3. In DNA, the CDR3 is TGTGCCAGCAGTCGGACAGGGATCACAGATACGCAGTATTTT. It codes for CASSRTGITDTQYF. Full variable domain (missing parts from reference TRBV28 and TRBJ2-3): DVKVTQSSRYLVKRTGEKVFLECVQDMDHENMFWYRQDPGLGLRLIYFSYDVKMKEKGDIPEGYSVSREKKERFSLILESASTNQTSMYLCASSRTGITDTQYFGPGTRLTVL.

This CDR3 reads CASCGVGPTDTQYF. In nucleotides, the CDR3 is TGTGCCAGCTGCGGCGTGGGGCCGACAGATACGCAGTATTTT. The J gene is TRBJ2-3, the V gene TRBV6-5; possible D gene TRBD1, 5 bases. Germline values: CDR1 MNHEY, CDR2 SVGAGI. The V gene lost 8 bases and the J gene lost 3 bases, with 15 bases spanning the gap. The CDR3 length is 14 residues.

The J gene is TRBJ2-5, the V gene TRBV7-9; D remains ambiguous. The CDR3 loop spans 12 amino acids. Germline V gene lookup returns CDR1 SEHNR and CDR2 FQNEAQ (reference sequence). V lost 5 bases and J 4 bases, leaving 8 bases between the germline ends. CDR3: CASSRLGETQYF. In nucleotides, the CDR3 is TGTGCCAGCAGCAGACTGGGAGAGACCCAGTACTTC.

The chain employs TRBV6-5 and TRBJ2-2, with a tentative D call TRBD1 (6 bases). V was cut by 6 bases and J by 4 bases, with 15 bases left in between. Germline CDR1 MNHEY, CDR2 SVGAGI. This CDR3 region has 15 residues. The CDR3 DNA reads TGTGCCAGCAGACTTCGACAGGCTAGCACCGGGGAGCTGTTTTTT. This gives the protein CASRLRQASTGELFF.

The J gene is TRBJ2-1, the V gene TRBV4-1; a weak D match, TRBD2 (5 bases). The V end was cut by 0 bases, the J end by 2 bases, with 8 bases between. The CDR3 length is 15 residues. The germline gives CDR1 MGHRA, CDR2 YSYEKL. The CDR3 nucleotides are TGCGCCAGCAGCCAAGATCTGGGAGCCTACAATGAGCAGTTCTTC. Translated: CASSQDLGAYNEQFF.

J is TRBJ2-3 and V is TRBV20-1, with 9 nucleotides matching TRBD2. CDR3 length: 15 residues. With V trimmed by 3 bases and J by 2 bases, 6 bases remained unmatched. Germline V gene sequence: CDR1 DFQATT, CDR2 SNEGSKA (reference sequence). The CDR3 nucleotides read TGCAGTGCTAGTAGTCTAGCGGGGTTCACAGATACGCAGTATTTT. Translated: CSASSLAGFTDTQYF.

This clone was seen a handful of times. This sample also contains other DNA sequences that code for the same CDR3. The chain recombines TRBV6-5 with TRBJ1-1, with 9 bases aligning to TRBD1. The junction had 4 bases not matched to a gene; V was cut back by 4 bases and J by 4 bases. The CDR3 length is 14 residues. The germline CDR1 and CDR2 sequences are MNHEY and SVGAGI. CDR3 coding DNA: TGTGCCAGCAGTTCCGACAGGGGGGGCACTGAAGCTTTCTTT. Encoded protein: CASSSDRGGTEAFF.

The rearrangement joins TRBV29-1 to TRBJ1-3, with D possibly being TRBD1 (5 bases). Trimming took off 6 bases at V and 0 bases at J, with 18 bases between the two ends. CDR3 length: 16 residues. Germline CDR1 SQVTM, CDR2 ANQGSEA. The CDR3 DNA follows: TGCAGCGTGGGTGGGGACCCGGGGGGCTCTGGAAACACCATATATTTT. It yields the protein CSVGGDPGGSGNTIYF.

The J gene is TRBJ2-2, the V gene TRBV6-5; 9 bases match TRBD1. Germline V gene sequence: CDR1 MNHEY, CDR2 SVGAGI. V lost 10 bases to trimming and J lost 5 bases; unmatched junction nucleotides: 5. There are 13 residues in the CDR3. CDR3: CATRQGGTGELFF. DNA for the CDR3: TGTGCCACAAGACAGGGGGGGACCGGGGAGCTGTTTTTT.

V is TRBV7-8 and J is TRBJ2-1; 13 nucleotides agree with TRBD2. This CDR3 has 16 residues. The germline CDR1 and CDR2 sequences are SGHVS and FQNEAQ. The ends lost 2 bases at V and 4 bases at J; junction bases unmatched: 2. CDR3 region: CASSLRLAGGYNEQFF. The CDR3 nucleotides are TGTGCCAGCAGCTTAAGACTAGCGGGGGGTTACAATGAGCAGTTCTTC.

The chain has TRBV5-1 and TRBJ1-3; 7 nucleotides line up with TRBD1. There are 16 residues in the CDR3. Germline loops: CDR1 SGHRS, CDR2 YFSETQ. The V gene end was trimmed by 0 bases and the J gene end by 3 bases; junction bases not matched to a gene: 6. This chain's CDR3 is CASSLEGQQHGNTIYF. The CDR3 DNA reads as TGCGCCAGCAGCTTGGAGGGACAGCAACATGGAAACACCATATATTTT.

The chain joins TRBV14 to TRBJ2-3; 12 bases line up with TRBD2. This CDR3 contains 20 residues. Germline V gene lookup returns CDR1 SGHDN and CDR2 FVKESK. V lost 0 bases and J lost 2; bases outside the gene matches: 12. The chain's CDR3 is CASSQDDWLAGGPFTDTQYF. In DNA form, the CDR3 reads TGTGCCAGCAGCCAAGATGACTGGCTAGCGGGGGGGCCCTTCACAGATACGCAGTATTTT. Supplemented by reference TRBV14 and TRBJ2-3, the full variable domain reads EAGVTQFPSHSVIEKGQTVTLRCDPISGHDNLYWYRRVMGKEIKFLLHFVKESKQDESGMPNNRFLAERTGGTYSTLKVQPAELEDSGVYFCASSQDDWLAGGPFTDTQYFGPGTRLTVL.

The chain joins TRBV5-1 to TRBJ1-4; D perhaps matches TRBD1 (5 bases). Germline lookup yields CDR1 SGHRS and CDR2 YFSETQ. With 4 bases removed from V and 8 bases from J, the gap between germline ends came to 18 bases. The CDR3 length is 15 residues. This chain's CDR3 is CASSEEAGGREKLFF. The CDR3 DNA reads as TGCGCCAGCAGCGAGGAGGCCGGGGGTAGGGAAAAACTGTTTTTT.

J is TRBJ2-5 and V is TRBV7-2; 7 nucleotides line up with TRBD2. This CDR3 has 15 residues. Trimming at V came to 0 bases and at J to 1 base, leaving 2 bases not matched to a gene. Per the germline V gene, CDR1 is SGHTA and CDR2 is FQGNSA. In DNA form, the CDR3 reads TGTGCCAGCAGCTTAGCGGGGGGGTCCCAAGAGACCCAGTACTTC. This codes for CASSLAGGSQETQYF.

The chain couples TRBV6-6 to TRBJ2-7, with 9 nucleotides matching TRBD1. The CDR3 length is 15 residues. J lost 2 bases, V lost 5 bases, and 7 bases had no gene match. Germline V gene lookup returns CDR1 MNHNY and CDR2 SVGAGI (reference sequence). The CDR3 loop is CASSMTWDRAYEQYF. DNA of the CDR3: TGTGCCAGCAGTATGACTTGGGACAGGGCCTACGAGCAGTACTTC.

The V call is TRBV19, the J call TRBJ2-3; no definite D call. The CDR3 is 14 residues long. Germline lookup yields CDR1 LNHDA and CDR2 SQIVND (reference sequence). Between the trimmed V and J ends, which lost 3 bases and 3 bases, there was a span of 10 bases. In nucleotides, the CDR3 is TGTGCCAGTAGTATGCGCGTTAGAACAGATACGCAGTATTTT. The encoded protein is CASSMRVRTDTQYF.

CDR3 protein: CASSLNGPGNTEAFF. The CDR3 DNA sequence: TGCGCCAGCAGCTTGAATGGGCCTGGGAACACTGAAGCTTTCTTT. The rearrangement links TRBV5-1 to TRBJ1-1; D not resolved. V dropped 1 base and J dropped 1 base, with 11 bases sitting between them. Looked up from germline, CDR1 is SGHRS and CDR2 is YFSETQ. The CDR3 totals 15 residues.